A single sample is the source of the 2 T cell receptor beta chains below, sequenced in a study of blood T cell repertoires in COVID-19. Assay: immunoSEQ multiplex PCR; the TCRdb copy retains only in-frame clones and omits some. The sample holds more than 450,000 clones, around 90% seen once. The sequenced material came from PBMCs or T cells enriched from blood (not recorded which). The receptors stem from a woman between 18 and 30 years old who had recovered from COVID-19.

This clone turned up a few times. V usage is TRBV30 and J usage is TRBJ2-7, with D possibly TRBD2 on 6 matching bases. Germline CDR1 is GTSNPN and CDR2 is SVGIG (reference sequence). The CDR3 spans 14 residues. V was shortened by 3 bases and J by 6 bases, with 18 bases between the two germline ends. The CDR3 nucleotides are TGTGCCTGGAGGCCCCCCGGAGGGATCCGCGAGCAGTACTTC. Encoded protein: CAWRPPGGIREQYF.

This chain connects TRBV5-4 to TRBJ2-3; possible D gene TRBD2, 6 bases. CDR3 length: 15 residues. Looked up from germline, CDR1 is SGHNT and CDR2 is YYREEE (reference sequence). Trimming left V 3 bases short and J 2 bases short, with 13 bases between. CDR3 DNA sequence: TGTGCCAGCAGCTGGGGGACTCTCACCACAGATACGCAGTATTTT. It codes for CASSWGTLTTDTQYF.